The rows below give T cell receptor beta chains drawn from one sample of a study of cytomegalovirus exposure and HLA in healthy donors. The protocol was immunoSEQ multiplex PCR, while the TCRdb copy is restricted to in-frame clones and leaves out a portion. This table has roughly 130,000 clones, roughly 75% appearing once. The sequenced material came from PBMCs. These receptors all stem from a man aged 25 to 40 in good health and CMV-seronegative. Each CDR3 is given with its conserved first and last residue. D genes are given only for firm matches. The size entry is marked missing in some rows and otherwise reads once, few, many or a size class.

J,V,size,D,DNA,CDR3
TRBJ2-3,TRBV7-9,few,TRBD2,TGTGCCAGCAGCAGAGTAGGGACTACCACAGATACGCAGTATTTT,CASSRVGTTTDTQYF
TRBJ2-7,TRBV7-2,NA,NA,TGTGCCAGCAGCTTAGCTCCAGGGTCTAGCGAGCAGTACTTC,CASSLAPGSSEQYF
TRBJ2-5,TRBV2,many,NA,TGTGCCAGCAGTGTGTCCAGGGGCATGGAGACCCAGTACTTC,CASSVSRGMETQYF
TRBJ2-7,TRBV5-1,NA,NA,TGCGCCAGCAGCCCTGAAGGGGGTGGGGAGCAGTACTTC,CASSPEGGGEQYF
TRBJ2-7,TRBV19,few,TRBD2,TGTGCCAGTAGACTAGCGGGGGACTACGAGCAGTACTTC,CASRLAGDYEQYF
TRBJ1-6,TRBV28,few,NA,TGTGCCAGCAGCAGGGGTTCACCCCTCCACTTT,CASSRGSPLHF
TRBJ2-7,TRBV4-3,NA,TRBD1,TGCGCCAGCAGCCAGCGGACAGGGGACCTAATTAGCTACGAGCAGTACTTC,CASSQRTGDLISYEQYF
TRBJ2-1,TRBV11-2,NA,NA,TGTGCCAGCAGCTTCGCTAATCACGAAAACAATGAGCAGTTCTTC,CASSFANHENNEQFF
TRBJ2-1,TRBV19,NA,TRBD2,TGTGCCAGTAGGGGGAGGGTAGGGCTCGGCTACAATGAGCAGTTCTTC,CASRGRVGLGYNEQFF
TRBJ1-3,TRBV6-5,NA,NA,TGTGCCAGCAGTTACTCCGGAGCTGGAAACACCATATATTTT,CASSYSGAGNTIYF
TRBJ1-5,TRBV15,NA,NA,TGTGCCACCAGCTTCGTCGCGTTACAGCAACAGGGACGAGGCAATCAGCCCCAGCATTTT,CATSFVALQQQGRGNQPQHF
TRBJ2-3,TRBV27,NA,TRBD2,TGTGCCAGCAGGAGGACTAGGATCACAGATACGCAGTATTTT,CASRRTRITDTQYF
TRBJ2-7,TRBV5-4,NA,NA,TGTGCCAGCAGCCCCCGTCTTCTGTACGAGCAGTACTTC,CASSPRLLYEQYF
TRBJ1-2,TRBV29-1,NA,NA,TGCAGCGTTACAGATTTCAACTATGGCTACACCTTC,CSVTDFNYGYTF
TRBJ1-1,TRBV10-1,NA,NA,TGCGCCAGCAGTGAAGAAGGGGCCGAAGCTTTCTTT,CASSEEGAEAFF
TRBJ2-3,TRBV5-1,NA,TRBD1,TGCGCCAGCAGCCAGGGGACAGGGGAAGCAGATACGCAGTATTTT,CASSQGTGEADTQYF
TRBJ2-2,TRBV4-1,NA,TRBD2,TGCGCCAGCAGACTAGCGGGGGGAAACACCGGGGAGCTGTTTTTT,CASRLAGGNTGELFF
TRBJ1-1,TRBV28,NA,TRBD1,TGTGCCAGCAGTTTAAGGGAGACAGGGGCGGGCACTGAAGCTTTCTTT,CASSLRETGAGTEAFF
TRBJ1-1,TRBV6-6,once,NA,TGTGCCAGCAGCCTCCCCCAGGGATTAACTGAAGCTTTCTTT,CASSLPQGLTEAFF
TRBJ2-7,TRBV30,NA,NA,TGTGCCTGGAGTTCTGGGTCAGGGGCCCACGAGCAGTACTTC,CAWSSGSGAHEQYF
TRBJ2-5,TRBV7-9,NA,TRBD1,TGTGCCAGCAGCCAGGACAGGGTACAAGAGACCCAGTACTTC,CASSQDRVQETQYF
TRBJ2-5,TRBV5-1,NA,TRBD1,TGCGCCAGCAGCTACAGGGGTGGGTATGAGACCCAGTACTTC,CASSYRGGYETQYF
TRBJ1-2,TRBV28,NA,NA,TGTGCCAGCAGTTCAAGCCAGGGAAACGACCTCTATGGCTACACCTTC,CASSSSQGNDLYGYTF
TRBJ1-2,TRBV2,NA,NA,TGTGCCAGCAGTGCCTCACAGGGCCCTACTAACTATGGCTACACCTTC,CASSASQGPTNYGYTF
TRBJ2-2,TRBV4-1,few,NA,TGCGCCAGCAGCCAAGTTCAGGGCGGGGAGCTGTTTTTT,CASSQVQGGELFF
TRBJ1-1,TRBV7-2,once,NA,TGTGCCAGCAGCTTACAGGTGATCTCTGAAGCTTTCTTT,CASSLQVISEAFF
TRBJ2-4,TRBV2,NA,NA,TGTGCCAGCAGTGTTGGAGGACGGCTAGCCAAAAACATTCAGTACTTC,CASSVGGRLAKNIQYF
TRBJ2-3,TRBV13,NA,TRBD1,TGTGCCAGCAGCGGAGGCTTCGGGACAGGGAGAACAGATACGCAGTATTTT,CASSGGFGTGRTDTQYF
TRBJ1-1,TRBV6-4,NA,NA,TGTGCCAGCAGCGTGACAGTGAACACTGAAGCTTTCTTT,CASSVTVNTEAFF
TRBJ1-3,TRBV6-5,once,TRBD1,TGTGCCAGCAGTTACACGACAGGGTCCGGAAACACCATATATTTT,CASSYTTGSGNTIYF
TRBJ2-1,TRBV29-1,NA,NA,TGCAGCGCCCTGAAAGGGAGCCGGAATGTGAATGAGCAGTTCTTC,CSALKGSRNVNEQFF
TRBJ1-2,TRBV29-1,NA,NA,TGCAGCGTTGGCCAGCGACTTACTAACTATGGCTACACCTTC,CSVGQRLTNYGYTF
TRBJ2-5,TRBV28,few,NA,TGTGCCAGCAGTTGGCTCCAACAAGAGACCCAGTACTTC,CASSWLQQETQYF
TRBJ2-1,TRBV7-8,NA,TRBD2,TGTGCCAGCAGCGGCGGGACTAGCGCCATTCATGAGCAGTTCTTC,CASSGGTSAIHEQFF
TRBJ2-1,TRBV10-2,NA,TRBD2,TGCGCCAGCAGGGAGACCCCCGGGACTAGAATTTGGAATGAGCAGTTCTTC,CASRETPGTRIWNEQFF
TRBJ2-5,TRBV5-1,NA,NA,TGCGCCAGCAGCTTGGGGCAGGGAGAGACCCAGTACTTC,CASSLGQGETQYF
TRBJ2-7,TRBV4-3,NA,NA,TGCGCCAGCAGCCTAGACCTGGGGGGTCGCGAGCAGTACTTC,CASSLDLGGREQYF
TRBJ2-7,TRBV5-1,NA,NA,TGCGCCAGCAGCGCGAGGGGGGGGAGTCTCTCCTACGAGCAGTACTTC,CASSARGGSLSYEQYF
TRBJ2-7,TRBV4-1,once,TRBD1,TGCGCCAGCAGCCGCGGACAGGGGGCCTACGAGCAGTACTTC,CASSRGQGAYEQYF
TRBJ2-7,TRBV10-3,once,TRBD1,TGTGCCATCAGTGGGACAGGTAAAGTCTACGAGCAGTACTTC,CAISGTGKVYEQYF
TRBJ2-2,TRBV28,NA,NA,TGTGCCAGCAGTTCGTATTCGGGGGTGAGAACCGGGGAGCTGTTTTTT,CASSSYSGVRTGELFF
TRBJ2-1,TRBV28,NA,TRBD2,TGTGCCAGCTGGGTGGCGGGGGGGTACAATGAGCAGTTCTTC,CASWVAGGYNEQFF
TRBJ2-3,TRBV7-9,NA,NA,TGTGCCAGCAGCTTAGTCTCTGGGGCTAGTAGCACAGATACGCAGTATTTT,CASSLVSGASSTDTQYF
TRBJ2-6,TRBV25-1,few,NA,TGTGCCAGCATTGCGAGCTCTGGGGCCAACGTCCTGACTTTC,CASIASSGANVLTF
TRBJ1-6,TRBV2,NA,NA,TGTGCCAGCAGCGATAGACATCTCCTAAGCTCCTATAATTCACCCCTCCACTTT,CASSDRHLLSSYNSPLHF
TRBJ2-6,TRBV2,NA,TRBD1,TGTGCCAGCAGTTACGCGCCGGGACAGGGTCTCTCTGGGGCCAACGTCCTGACTTTC,CASSYAPGQGLSGANVLTF
TRBJ2-5,TRBV19,NA,NA,TGTGCCAGTAGTATAAGTCATCCCGGCCAAGAGACCCAGTACTTC,CASSISHPGQETQYF
TRBJ2-2,TRBV29-1,NA,TRBD2,TGCAGCGTTGAAGGACTAGCGGGGGGGCCTTTTAACGGGGAGCTGTTTTTT,CSVEGLAGGPFNGELFF
TRBJ2-7,TRBV5-1,NA,TRBD2,TGCGCCAGCAGCTTGGGCTCGGGGGGGGCCCCCTACGAGCAGTACTTC,CASSLGSGGAPYEQYF
TRBJ2-3,TRBV7-3,NA,TRBD2,TGTGCCAGCAGCGCGCGGACTAGCGGGAGGACAGATACGCAGTATTTT,CASSARTSGRTDTQYF